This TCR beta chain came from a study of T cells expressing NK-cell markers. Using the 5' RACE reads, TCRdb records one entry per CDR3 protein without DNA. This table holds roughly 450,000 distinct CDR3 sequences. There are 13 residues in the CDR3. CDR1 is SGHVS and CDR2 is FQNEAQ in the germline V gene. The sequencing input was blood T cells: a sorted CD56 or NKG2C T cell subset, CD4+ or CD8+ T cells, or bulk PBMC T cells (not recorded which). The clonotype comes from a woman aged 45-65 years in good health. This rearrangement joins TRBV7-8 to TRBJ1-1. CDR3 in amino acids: CASSSHPQGEAFF.